This T cell receptor (beta chain) was obtained from a study of technical replicates of blood from a few donors. Trimming removed 4 bases at V and 3 bases at J, with 14 bases between. CDR3 length equals 15 residues. The V gene's germline CDR1 is SGDLS and CDR2 YYNGEE. Sequencing was performed with immunoSEQ multiplex PCR; in TCRdb, only in-frame clones are kept and a portion is missing. In the table there are some 70,000 clones, roughly 93% of which are singletons. V usage is TRBV9 and J usage is TRBJ2-1; the D gene is possibly TRBD2 (5 bases). Sequencing was performed on T cells isolated from PBMCs. The origin of this receptor is a human donor in good health. In DNA, the CDR3 is TGTGCCAGCAGCCAGAAGCTAGCTATCTACAATGAGCAGTTCTTC. It yields the protein CASSQKLAIYNEQFF.